These 28 T cell receptor beta chains came from one sample sequenced in a study of T cells in localized non-small cell lung cancer. Assay: immunoSEQ multiplex PCR; the TCRdb copy retains only in-frame clones and omits some. The sample has about 910 clones, 23% seen once. This specimen consisted of normal lung tissue next to the tumor, obtained before any cancer treatment. The receptors originated from a woman aged 40-75 years with stage III lung adenocarcinoma.

This chain connects TRBV11-3 to TRBJ1-3; TRBD1 might be the D (6 bases). Trimming took off 1 base at V and 7 bases at J, with 23 bases between the two ends. CDR3 size: 18 residues. Looked up from germline, CDR1 is SGHNT and CDR2 is YENEEA. CDR3 in amino acids: CASSLVGRRGARGNTIYF. The CDR3 DNA reads as TGTGCCAGCAGCTTAGTGGGTCGCAGGGGCGCAAGGGGGAACACCATATATTTT.

This clone is classed as medium-sized. The V gene is TRBV6-8, the J gene TRBJ1-1; 11 bases are shared with TRBD1. Germline-derived CDR1 and CDR2 are MNHGY and SAAAGT. The CDR3 covers 12 residues. The V segment lost 8 bases and the J segment 8 bases; nucleotides outside the gene matches: 4. The CDR3 region is CASGQGAGEAFF. CDR3 coding DNA: TGTGCCAGCGGACAGGGGGCGGGCGAAGCTTTCTTT.

The gene calls are TRBV25-1 and TRBJ2-2, with 10 bases fitting TRBD1. CDR1 and CDR2 (germline): MGHDK, SYGVNS. The CDR3 sequence is 18 residues long. V lost 4 bases, J lost 2 bases, and 10 bases stayed unmatched. The DNA for the CDR3 is TGTGCCAGCAGTGCCCCCCCGACAGGGGGCGGTAACACCGGGGAGCTGTTTTTT. Its protein is CASSAPPTGGGNTGELFF.

V and J are TRBV19 and TRBJ1-1; a possible D gene is TRBD1 (6 bases). V dropped 3 bases and J dropped 6 bases, with 17 bases sitting between them. The CDR3 runs to 15 residues. CDR1 is LNHDA, CDR2 SQIVND, per germline (reference sequence). Here the CDR3 DNA reads TGTGCCAGTAGTATGCCGGCAGGGGCAGGCGCTGAAGCTTTCTTT. It encodes CASSMPAGAGAEAFF.

This clone was seen only once. This rearrangement joins TRBV29-1 to TRBJ2-7; D possibly matches TRBD1 or TRBD2 (6 bases each). With 3 bases removed from V and 3 bases from J, the gap between germline ends came to 12 bases. CDR1 is SQVTM, CDR2 ANQGSEA, per germline. This CDR3 region has 13 residues. The CDR3: CSVEEGGHYEQYF. The CDR3 DNA is TGCAGCGTTGAGGAAGGGGGGCACTACGAGCAGTACTTC.

The CDR3 bases are TGTGCCAGTAGTATACTGGGACAGAGTTACGAGCAGTACTTC. Its translation is CASSILGQSYEQYF. This chain uses TRBV19 with TRBJ2-7, with 7 bases matching TRBD1. V trimming: 2 bases; J trimming: 4 bases; junction bases outside the gene matches: 5. This CDR3 spans 14 amino acids. Looked up from germline, CDR1 is LNHDA and CDR2 is SQIVND (reference sequence).

In this sample, this clone turned up a few times. J is TRBJ2-2 and V is TRBV19, with TRBD2 identical over 8 bases. V was pared by 5 bases and J by 6 bases, with 11 bases of the junction left unmatched. This CDR3 is built from 16 residues. Germline CDR1 and CDR2: LNHDA and SQIVND (reference sequence). The CDR3 region is CASSAYAGRAPGELFF. DNA for the CDR3: TGTGCCAGTAGTGCTTATGCCGGGAGGGCCCCCGGGGAGCTGTTTTTT. Variable domain in full (rest from reference TRBV19 and TRBJ2-2): DGGITQSPKYLFRKEGQNVTLSCEQNLNHDAMYWYRQDPGQGLRLIYYSQIVNDFQKGDIAEGYSVSREKKESFPLTVTSAQKNPTAFYLCASSAYAGRAPGELFFGEGSRLTVL.

By its share, this clone is medium-sized. This rearrangement joins TRBV11-3 to TRBJ2-2; D not resolved. V lost 5 bases, J lost 0 bases, and 13 bases lay in between. The CDR3 extends over 16 amino acids. The germline CDR1 and CDR2 sequences are SGHNT and YENEEA. Here the CDR3 reads CASSPPQVANTGELFF. As DNA, the CDR3 is TGTGCCAGCAGCCCTCCCCAGGTCGCGAACACCGGGGAGCTGTTTTTT. Drawing the rest from reference TRBV11-3 and TRBJ2-2, the complete variable domain is EAGVVQSPRYKIIEKKQPVAFWCNPISGHNTLYWYLQNLGQGPELLIRYENEEAVDDSQLPKDRFSAERLKGVDSTLKIQPAELGDSAVYLCASSPPQVANTGELFFGEGSRLTVL.

This clone is classed as medium-sized. The rearrangement joins TRBV6-8 to TRBJ1-4; tentatively, D is TRBD1 (6 bases). The V end lost 0 bases, the J end lost 2 bases, and 16 bases lay between the germline ends. The CDR3 consists of 18 residues. Germline V gene sequence: CDR1 MNHGY, CDR2 SAAAGT. This CDR3 is CASSYSRRVGGTNEKLFF. The CDR3 DNA follows: TGTGCCAGCAGTTACTCGCGCCGGGTGGGGGGCACTAATGAAAAACTGTTTTTT.

The chain combines TRBV6-8 with TRBJ1-6; D perhaps matches TRBD1 (6 bases). CDR1 is MNHGY, CDR2 SAAAGT, per germline. V lost 2 bases and J lost 14, with 19 bases in between. The CDR3 is 15 residues long. The CDR3 region has the DNA TGTGCCAGCAGTTACCAACCGGGACACCCTTCGGCCCTCCACTTT. Its protein is CASSYQPGHPSALHF.

This clone was counted between two and nine times. The chain combines TRBV9 with TRBJ1-1, with 7 bases that match TRBD1. Germline CDR1 SGDLS, CDR2 YYNGEE. This CDR3 region has 16 residues. V lost 9 bases, J lost 1 base, and 15 bases stayed unmatched. Here the CDR3 DNA reads TGTGCCATTCCCGACAGGGCCCACCGGGGGAACACTGAAGCTTTCTTT. Residues: CAIPDRAHRGNTEAFF.

V usage is TRBV6-8 and J usage is TRBJ1-2, with TRBD1 identical over 7 bases. Germline CDR1 is MNHGY and CDR2 is SAAAGT. The J segment lost 5 bases and the V segment lost 4 bases, leaving 7 bases of the junction unmatched. CDR3 size: 14 residues. This CDR3 reads CASSFGQDRYGYTF. As DNA, the CDR3 is TGTGCCAGCAGTTTTGGACAGGACCGGTATGGCTACACCTTC.

This chain links TRBV9 with TRBJ1-2; 10 nucleotides agree with TRBD1. Germline CDR1 reads SGDLS; CDR2 reads YYNGEE. This CDR3 region has 14 residues. V shed 0 bases, J shed 9 bases, and the junction held 5 bases outside the gene matches. DNA of the CDR3: TGTGCCAGCAGCGTAGGGGGGACAGGGGACAGCTACACCTTC. This translates into CASSVGGTGDSYTF. The variable domain in full, completed from reference TRBV9 and TRBJ1-2, reads DSGVTQTPKHLITATGQRVTLRCSPRSGDLSVYWYQQSLDQGLQFLIQYYNGEERAKGNILERFSAQQFPDLHSELNLSSLELGDSALYFCASSVGGTGDSYTFGSGTRLTVV.

In this sample, this clone turned up a few times. This rearrangement joins TRBV6-8 to TRBJ1-1; TRBD1 is a possible D gene (6 bases). Germline CDR1 and CDR2: MNHGY and SAAAGT. Between the trimmed V and J ends, which lost 7 bases and 1 base, there was a span of 16 bases. The CDR3 is made up of 15 amino acids. The CDR3 here is CASTRGGAENTEAFF. The CDR3 DNA follows: TGTGCCAGCACTCGAGGGGGGGCGGAGAACACTGAAGCTTTCTTT.

This clone was seen more than once but under ten times. The chain has TRBV11-3 and TRBJ2-2; maybe TRBD2 (5 bases). V dropped 6 bases and J dropped 6 bases, with 17 bases sitting between them. The V gene's germline CDR1 is SGHNT and CDR2 YENEEA. The CDR3 consists of 15 residues. The DNA for the CDR3 is TGTGCCAGCAGTCCTCGGGGAAGGGTACCCGGGGAGCTGTTTTTT. Its translation is CASSPRGRVPGELFF.

In its sample, this clone ranks as medium-sized (0.01 to 0.1%). The V gene is TRBV4-1, the J gene TRBJ2-2; perhaps TRBD2 as D (6 bases). V lost 1 base to trimming and J lost 0 bases, with 12 bases between them. Germline V CDR1 and CDR2: MGHRA, YSYEKL. The CDR3 runs to 17 residues. CDR3 protein: CASSQVPRTTNTGELFF. The CDR3 bases are TGCGCCAGCAGCCAAGTACCCCGGACTACGAACACCGGGGAGCTGTTTTTT.

This clone was detected only a few times. This chain joins TRBV11-3 and TRBJ2-4; D may be TRBD1 or TRBD2 (5 bases each). Trimming removed 1 base from V and 6 bases from J, with 13 bases in between. From germline, CDR1 is SGHNT and CDR2 YENEEA. The CDR3 consists of 15 residues. The CDR3 loop reads CASSLVRGGRNIQYF. CDR3 nucleotides: TGTGCCAGCAGCTTAGTTAGGGGCGGGCGAAACATTCAGTACTTC.

The chain couples TRBV9 to TRBJ2-3; D unclear. Trimming took off 4 bases at V and 7 bases at J, with 13 bases between the two ends. Germline V gene data show CDR1 as SGDLS and CDR2 as YYNGEE. The CDR3 is made up of 13 amino acids. The CDR3 loop is CASSFNLGNTQYF. As DNA, the CDR3 is TGTGCCAGCAGCTTCAACTTAGGGAATACGCAGTATTTT.

This clone ranks as medium-sized. The gene calls are TRBV7-1 and TRBJ2-5; TRBD2 aligns across 8 bases. TRBV7-1 is flagged as an ORF with uncertain function. This CDR3 contains 14 residues. The junction had 3 bases not matched to a gene; V was cut back by 4 bases and J by 2 bases. This CDR3 is CASSLSGRQETQYF. The CDR3 DNA reads TGTGCCAGCAGCTTAAGCGGGAGACAAGAGACCCAGTACTTC.

The chain combines TRBV19 with TRBJ2-7; 7 nucleotides align to TRBD1. The CDR3 extends over 14 amino acids. V shed 5 bases, J shed 2 bases, and the junction held 6 bases outside the gene matches. CDR1 and CDR2 from the germline V gene are LNHDA and SQIVND (reference sequence). CDR3 residues: CASSPGTAAYEQYF. CDR3 DNA sequence: TGTGCCAGTAGTCCTGGGACAGCGGCCTACGAGCAGTACTTC.

This clone was seen only a few times. The gene calls are TRBV11-3 and TRBJ1-3; no definite D call. The CDR3 contains 15 residues. V lost 5 bases and J lost 0, with 11 bases in between. From germline, CDR1 is SGHNT and CDR2 YENEEA. In DNA form, the CDR3 reads TGTGCCAGCAGCGCAGACGGAAACTCTGGAAACACCATATATTTT. It is translated as CASSADGNSGNTIYF.

This clone was detected only a few times. The chain has TRBV6-8 and TRBJ2-1, with D tentatively TRBD2 (6 bases). This CDR3 is built from 15 residues. CDR1 and CDR2 (germline): MNHGY, SAAAGT. V was shortened by 5 bases and J by 7 bases, with 18 bases between the two germline ends. The CDR3 is CASSPGTAGKNEQFF. In DNA form, the CDR3 reads TGTGCCAGCAGTCCCGGGACGGCGGGGAAGAATGAGCAGTTCTTC.

This clone was found a few times. This chain joins TRBV10-3 and TRBJ1-2, with 12 bases matching TRBD1. V dropped 6 bases and J dropped 8; count of bases not matched to a gene: 10. CDR3 size: 15 residues. CDR1 is ENHRY, CDR2 SYGVKD, per germline. The CDR3 reads CAIRWGTGGAEGYTF. The CDR3 DNA is TGTGCCATCAGGTGGGGGACAGGGGGCGCGGAGGGCTACACCTTC.

V and J are TRBV18 and TRBJ2-5; D gene unclear. The length of the CDR3 is 13 residues. The V end lost 2 bases, the J end lost 4 bases, and 8 bases lay between the germline ends. The germline V gene encodes CDR1 KGHSH and CDR2 LQKENI. CDR3 amino acids: CASSPGLRETQYF. CDR3 DNA sequence: TGTGCCAGCTCACCAGGGCTGAGAGAGACCCAGTACTTC.

By share of the sample, this clone is medium-sized (0.01 to 0.1%). This chain uses TRBV9 with TRBJ2-5; tentatively, D is TRBD2 (5 bases). The CDR3 is 13 amino acids. The V and J ends lost 5 bases and 5 bases respectively, with 13 bases between them. CDR1 SGDLS and CDR2 YYNGEE come from the germline V gene. CDR3 protein: CASSPARGETQYF. For the CDR3, the DNA is TGTGCCAGCAGTCCGGCTCGAGGGGAGACCCAGTACTTC.

The CDR3 region has the DNA TGTGCCAGCAGCTTGGGGTTGGGGAACACTGAAGCTTTCTTT. It encodes CASSLGLGNTEAFF. V and J are TRBV11-3 and TRBJ1-1, with no clear D. This CDR3 has 14 amino acids. V was clipped by 3 bases and J by 1 base, with 9 bases between them. The germline V gene encodes CDR1 SGHNT and CDR2 YENEEA.

This clone was seen a handful of times. J is TRBJ1-4 and V is TRBV14, with TRBD1 matching 9 bases. In germline, CDR1 is SGHDN, CDR2 FVKESK. This CDR3 is built from 15 residues. The V and J ends lost 1 base and 5 bases, in that order; junction bases with no gene match: 2. CDR3 nucleotide sequence: TGTGCCAGCAGCCAAGGAGACAGGGGGAATGAAAAACTGTTTTTT. Translating gives CASSQGDRGNEKLFF. Complete variable domain (other parts from reference TRBV14 and TRBJ1-4): EAGVTQFPSHSVIEKGQTVTLRCDPISGHDNLYWYRRVMGKEIKFLLHFVKESKQDESGMPNNRFLAERTGGTYSTLKVQPAELEDSGVYFCASSQGDRGNEKLFFGSGTQLSVL.

The chain employs TRBV9 and TRBJ2-2; 8 bases are a match to TRBD1. Unmatched junction bases numbered 1, after V lost 1 base and J lost 5 bases. The CDR3 runs 14 residues. The germline gives CDR1 SGDLS, CDR2 YYNGEE. The CDR3 protein is CASSVTGGTGELFF. The DNA of the CDR3 is TGTGCCAGCAGCGTAACAGGGGGTACCGGGGAGCTGTTTTTT.